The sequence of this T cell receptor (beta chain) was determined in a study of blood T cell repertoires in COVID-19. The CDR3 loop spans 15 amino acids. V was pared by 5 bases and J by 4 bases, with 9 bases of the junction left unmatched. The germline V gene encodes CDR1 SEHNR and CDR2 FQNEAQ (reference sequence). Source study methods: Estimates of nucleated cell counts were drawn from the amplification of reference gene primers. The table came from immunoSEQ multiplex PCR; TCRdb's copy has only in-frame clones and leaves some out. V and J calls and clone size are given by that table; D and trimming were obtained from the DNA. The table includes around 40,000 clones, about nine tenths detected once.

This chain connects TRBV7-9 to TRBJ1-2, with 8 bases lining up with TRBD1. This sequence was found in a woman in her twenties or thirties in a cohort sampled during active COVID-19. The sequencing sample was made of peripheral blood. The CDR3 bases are TGTGCCAGCAGCCTTGCAGGGGGCTCCCTCTATGGCTACACCTTC. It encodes CASSLAGGSLYGYTF.